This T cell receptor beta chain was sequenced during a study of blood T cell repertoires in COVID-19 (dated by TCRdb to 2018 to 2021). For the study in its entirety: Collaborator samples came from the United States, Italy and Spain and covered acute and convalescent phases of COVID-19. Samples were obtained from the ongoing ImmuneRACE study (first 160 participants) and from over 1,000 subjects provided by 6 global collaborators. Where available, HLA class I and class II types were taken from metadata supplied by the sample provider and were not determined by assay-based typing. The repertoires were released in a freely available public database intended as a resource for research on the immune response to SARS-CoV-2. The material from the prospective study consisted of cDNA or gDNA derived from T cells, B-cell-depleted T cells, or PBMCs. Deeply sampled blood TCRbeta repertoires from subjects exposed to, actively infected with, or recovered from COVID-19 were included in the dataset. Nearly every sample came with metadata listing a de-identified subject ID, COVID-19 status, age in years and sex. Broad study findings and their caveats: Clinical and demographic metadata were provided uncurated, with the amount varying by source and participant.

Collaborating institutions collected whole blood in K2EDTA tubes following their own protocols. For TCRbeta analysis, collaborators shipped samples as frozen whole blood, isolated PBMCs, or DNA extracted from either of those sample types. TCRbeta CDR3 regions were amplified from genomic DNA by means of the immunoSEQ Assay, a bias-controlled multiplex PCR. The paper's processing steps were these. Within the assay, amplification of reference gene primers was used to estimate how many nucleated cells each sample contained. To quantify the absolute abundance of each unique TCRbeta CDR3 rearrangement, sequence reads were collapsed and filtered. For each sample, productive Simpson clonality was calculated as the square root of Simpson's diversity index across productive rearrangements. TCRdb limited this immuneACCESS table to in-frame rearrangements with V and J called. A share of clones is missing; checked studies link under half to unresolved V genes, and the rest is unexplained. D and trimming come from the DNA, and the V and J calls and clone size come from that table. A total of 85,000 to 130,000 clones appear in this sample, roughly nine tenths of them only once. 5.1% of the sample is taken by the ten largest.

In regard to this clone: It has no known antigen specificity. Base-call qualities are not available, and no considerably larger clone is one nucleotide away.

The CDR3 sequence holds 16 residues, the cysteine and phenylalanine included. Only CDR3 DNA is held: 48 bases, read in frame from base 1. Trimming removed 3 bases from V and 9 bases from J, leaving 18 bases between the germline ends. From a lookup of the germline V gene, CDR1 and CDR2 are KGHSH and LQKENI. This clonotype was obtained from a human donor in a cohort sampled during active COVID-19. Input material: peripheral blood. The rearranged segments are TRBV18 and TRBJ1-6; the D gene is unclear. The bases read TGTGCCAGCTCACCCGCACGAACCACTGGGAGTTCACCCCTCCACTTT. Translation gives CASSPARTTGSSPLHF.